These 14 T cell receptor beta chains came from one sample sequenced in a study of PD-1 blockade in classical Hodgkin lymphoma (dated by TCRdb to about 2020). The time point label corresponds to: cycle 4 day 1 (C4D1), after 5 to 7 weeks of nivolumab. Every trial patient had relapsed following autologous stem cell transplantation, and prior brentuximab vedotin exposure was what differed among cohorts A, B and C. Libraries were made using the immunoSEQ multiplex PCR assay. Not all clones reach the TCRdb copy of this immuneACCESS table, which keeps in-frame sequences only. Checked studies attribute under half of the gap to unresolved V genes and leave the rest unexplained. The table for this sample lists about 60,000 clones; 85% to 95% of them were counted only once. Around 8% of the sample comes from the top ten. The specimen was peripheral blood mononuclear cells (PBMCs), collected before the fourth cycle of nivolumab. Every receptor here comes from a human donor with classical Hodgkin lymphoma.

The J gene is TRBJ2-5, the V gene TRBV28; 10 nucleotides match TRBD1. The CDR3 extends over 17 amino acids. The trim removed 2 bases at V and 5 bases at J, leaving 11 bases unmatched. The V gene's germline CDR1 is MDHEN and CDR2 SYDVKM. The CDR3 nucleotides read TGTGCCAGCAGTTTACCCCGGGACAGGGGTGTGGAGGAGACCCAGTACTTC. It encodes CASSLPRDRGVEETQYF.

The rearrangement joins TRBV29-1 to TRBJ2-3; TRBD2 aligns across 8 bases. The J segment lost 5 bases and the V segment lost 7 bases, leaving 11 bases of the junction unmatched. Germline-derived CDR1 and CDR2 are SQVTM and ANQGSEA. The CDR3 spans 14 residues. The CDR3 bases are TGCAGCGCCACCTGGGGTAGCGGGGTAGATACGCAGTATTTT. The encoded protein is CSATWGSGVDTQYF.

In the case of this clone: At one end the junction does not follow the germline gene, possibly because of a read error. V is TRBV4-2 and J is TRBJ1-4; 8 bases fit TRBD1. Germline values: CDR1 LGHNA, CDR2 YNFKEQ. The CDR3 is 15 residues long. The CDR3 bases are TGTGCCATCAGCCAAGTAGAGACAGGGGTGGAAAAACTGTTTTTC. This codes for CAISQVETGVEKLFF.

This sequence joins TRBV4-1 and TRBJ1-4; a possible D gene is TRBD1 (6 bases). The V end was cut by 3 bases, the J end by 3 bases, with 11 bases between. Germline CDR1 is MGHRA and CDR2 is YSYEKL. The CDR3 has 15 amino acids. CDR3 DNA: TGCGCCAGCAGCCATTTAAGGGGGTCTAATGAAAAACTGTTTTTT. Amino acids: CASSHLRGSNEKLFF.

This chain joins TRBV5-1 and TRBJ1-1; unclear D gene. Trimming pared 0 bases from V and 0 bases from J, leaving 6 bases between. The CDR3 loop spans 14 amino acids. Germline V gene sequence: CDR1 SGHRS, CDR2 YFSETQ. DNA of the CDR3: TGCGCCAGCAGCTTGGACAGTATGAACACTGAAGCTTTCTTT. Translation gives CASSLDSMNTEAFF.

The chain employs TRBV28 and TRBJ1-6; no firm D call. Trimming removed 2 bases from V and 7 bases from J, with 3 bases in between. Per germline, CDR1 MDHEN and CDR2 SYDVKM. The CDR3 runs to 12 residues. The CDR3 region is CASSLGNSPLHF. The CDR3, as DNA: TGTGCCAGCAGTTTAGGAAATTCACCCCTCCACTTT.

The genes are TRBV6-1 and TRBJ2-5, with TRBD1 matching over 8 bases. This CDR3 contains 14 residues. The germline CDR1 and CDR2 sequences are MNHNS and SASEGT. V shed 4 bases, J shed 0 bases, and the junction held 1 base outside the gene matches. The CDR3: CASSGQGYQETQYF. The CDR3 DNA reads as TGTGCCAGCAGTGGACAGGGGTACCAAGAGACCCAGTACTTC.

The rearrangement links TRBV19 to TRBJ1-1, with D hard to call. V was cut by 3 bases and J by 6 bases, with 8 bases left in between. Germline CDR1 LNHDA, CDR2 SQIVND (reference sequence). The CDR3 sequence is 12 residues long. The CDR3 loop reads CASSMDYSEAFF. CDR3 in DNA: TGTGCCAGTAGTATGGACTACTCTGAAGCTTTCTTT.

This sequence joins TRBV27 and TRBJ2-2; 9 bases are a match to TRBD1. V gave up 6 bases and J gave up 5 bases; unmatched junction bases: 10. Germline values: CDR1 MNHEY, CDR2 SMNVEV (reference sequence). The CDR3 covers 16 residues. CDR3 nucleotides: TGTGCCAGCAGCCGAGGACAGGGGCCCTTTACCGGGGAGCTGTTTTTT. It encodes CASSRGQGPFTGELFF.

This sequence joins TRBV11-2 and TRBJ2-3; D gene ambiguous. CDR3 length equals 12 residues. V lost 0 bases, J lost 13 bases, and 11 bases lay in between. Germline V gene data show CDR1 as SGHAT and CDR2 as FQNNGV. The CDR3 protein is CASSLDRISEYF. CDR3 coding DNA: TGTGCCAGCAGCTTAGACCGAATCTCGGAGTATTTT.

J is TRBJ1-4 and V is TRBV15; unclear D gene. The CDR3 consists of 15 residues. V was pared by 8 bases and J by 8 bases, with 21 bases between. Germline V gene data show CDR1 as LNHNV and CDR2 as YYDKDF (reference sequence). This CDR3 reads CATSPFRDSREKLFF. The DNA for the CDR3 is TGTGCCACCTCCCCCTTTCGGGATTCGAGGGAAAAACTGTTTTTT.

V usage is TRBV4-1 and J usage is TRBJ1-2; perhaps TRBD1 as D (6 bases). The CDR3 is made up of 16 amino acids. Looked up from germline, CDR1 is MGHRA and CDR2 is YSYEKL. Trimming cost V 1 base and J 8 bases, with 20 bases left between them. CDR3 coding DNA: TGCGCCAGCAGCCAAGCCCCCGGAGGGGGTGGTAAGGGCTACACCTTC. It is translated as CASSQAPGGGGKGYTF.

The CDR3 is CASTPGHAQGEQYF. The CDR3 DNA reads as TGCGCCAGCACCCCGGGCCACGCTCAGGGGGAGCAGTACTTC. V gene TRBV5-1 combines with J gene TRBJ2-7, with D perhaps TRBD1 (6 bases). CDR3 size: 14 residues. V was trimmed by 6 bases and J by 7 bases, leaving 20 bases between them. In germline, CDR1 is SGHRS, CDR2 YFSETQ. Based on the CDR3 plus reference TRBV5-1 and TRBJ2-7, the full variable domain is KAGVTQTPRYLIKTRGQQVTLSCSPISGHRSVSWYQQTPGQGLQFLFEYFSETQRNKGNFPGRFSGRQFSNSRSEMNVSTLELGDSALYLCASTPGHAQGEQYFGPGTRLTVT.

V and J are TRBV28 and TRBJ1-5, with D perhaps matching TRBD1 (5 bases). In germline, CDR1 is MDHEN, CDR2 SYDVKM. Trimming removed 6 bases from V and 7 bases from J, with 19 bases in between. The CDR3 has 15 amino acids. The CDR3 nucleotides read TGTGCCAGCAGGCCAGACCTGGGACTGGGGCAGCCCCAGCATTTT. Translated, it gives CASRPDLGLGQPQHF.